This entry lists 25 T cell receptor beta chains sequenced from one sample in a study of cytomegalovirus exposure and HLA in healthy donors. Use of 60 Vbeta and 13 Jbeta primers characterized the PCR. Sequencing was performed with immunoSEQ multiplex PCR; in TCRdb, only in-frame clones are kept and a portion is missing. This sample has roughly 120,000 clones, with approximately 76% found just once. The sample consisted of PBMCs. The receptors were gathered from a man between 45 and 60 years old in good health and CMV-seropositive.

This sequence joins TRBV27 and TRBJ2-7; 12 nucleotides align to TRBD1. J gave up 1 base and V 6 bases, and 7 bases lay outside the gene matches. This CDR3 comprises 16 residues. CDR1 is MNHEY and CDR2 is SMNVEV in the germline V gene (reference sequence). In DNA, the CDR3 is TGTGCCAGCAGCCCTAGGGACAGGGGGCGTTCCTACGAGCAGTACTTC. It is translated as CASSPRDRGRSYEQYF.

This chain uses TRBV7-9 with TRBJ2-1, with D perhaps TRBD1 (6 bases). Trimming removed 4 bases from V and 7 bases from J, with 8 bases in between. The CDR3 has 12 residues. Germline V gene data show CDR1 as SEHNR and CDR2 as FQNEAQ (reference sequence). CDR3 sequence: CASSSDRNEQFF. DNA for the CDR3: TGTGCCAGCAGCTCCGACAGGAATGAGCAGTTCTTC.

The V call is TRBV28, the J call TRBJ1-5, with D tentatively TRBD1 (6 bases). The CDR3 contains 14 residues. The V and J ends lost 4 bases and 7 bases respectively, with 14 bases between them. Per the germline V gene, CDR1 is MDHEN and CDR2 is SYDVKM. The CDR3: CASSSRGMEQPQHF. CDR3 nucleotides: TGTGCCAGCAGTTCCAGGGGAATGGAACAGCCCCAGCATTTT.

Only a few counts were recorded for this clone. The chain has TRBV7-2 and TRBJ1-6, with a tentative D call TRBD1 (6 bases). The ends were cut back, 2 bases at V and 0 bases at J, with 8 bases in the middle. Germline V gives CDR1 SGHTA, CDR2 FQGNSA. The CDR3 sequence is 16 residues long. CDR3: CASSLPRGSYNSPLHF. CDR3 nucleotide sequence: TGTGCCAGCAGCTTACCCAGGGGCTCCTATAATTCACCCCTCCACTTT.

This clone was detected only a few times. This chain links TRBV27 with TRBJ1-2, with 7 bases aligning to TRBD1. Germline assignment: CDR1 MNHEY and CDR2 SMNVEV (reference sequence). V lost 5 bases and J lost 2; bases outside the gene matches: 8. The CDR3 is made up of 15 amino acids. The CDR3 region has the DNA TGTGCCAGCAGTCCCCAGGGACAGAGAAACTATGGCTACACCTTC. Protein sequence: CASSPQGQRNYGYTF.

This chain links TRBV27 with TRBJ2-3; D is possibly TRBD1 (6 bases). V dropped 3 bases and J dropped 3 bases, with 13 bases sitting between them. The CDR3 is 15 residues long. The germline gives CDR1 MNHEY, CDR2 SMNVEV (reference sequence). CDR3 DNA: TGTGCCAGCAGTTTCCACAGGGCTGAGACAGATACGCAGTATTTT. Translating gives CASSFHRAETDTQYF.

Written as DNA, the CDR3 is TGTGCCAGCAGCCAGCGGACAGACGACCAGTACTTC. It is translated as CASSQRTDDQYF. The chain recombines TRBV11-2 with TRBJ2-5; TRBD1 might be the D (6 bases). V dropped 5 bases and J dropped 10 bases, with 14 bases sitting between them. The V gene's germline CDR1 is SGHAT and CDR2 FQNNGV. CDR3 length: 12 residues.

J is TRBJ2-1 and V is TRBV28, with 9 bases that match TRBD2. Germline trimming cut 3 bases from V and 6 bases from J; bases unmatched to any gene: 9. The CDR3 is made up of 16 amino acids. Germline CDR1 and CDR2: MDHEN and SYDVKM. CDR3 protein: CASSLGLAGIGNEQFF. CDR3 sequence (DNA): TGTGCCAGCAGTTTGGGGCTAGCGGGAATCGGCAATGAGCAGTTCTTC.

The V gene is TRBV6-1, the J gene TRBJ2-5, with D possibly matching TRBD1 (6 bases). Per the germline V gene, CDR1 is MNHNS and CDR2 is SASEGT. Trimming stripped 6 bases from V and 4 bases from J, with 18 bases between. This CDR3 spans 15 amino acids. The CDR3 sequence: CASRKGGNEGETQYF. The CDR3 nucleotides are TGTGCCAGCAGAAAAGGGGGAAACGAAGGAGAGACCCAGTACTTC.

The chain joins TRBV27 to TRBJ2-3, with D perhaps TRBD2 (5 bases). Per the germline V gene, CDR1 is MNHEY and CDR2 is SMNVEV (reference sequence). This CDR3 is built from 15 residues. V shed 2 bases and J shed 4 bases, with 13 bases lying between them. CDR3 residues: CASSLVAGLSDTQYF. The CDR3 nucleotides read TGTGCCAGCAGTTTAGTTGCGGGCCTCTCAGATACGCAGTATTTT.

The chain combines TRBV6-1 with TRBJ2-7; D is uncertain. This CDR3 comprises 13 residues. V lost 7 bases and J lost 5, with 15 bases in between. Germline loops: CDR1 MNHNS, CDR2 SASEGT. CDR3 nucleotide sequence: TGTGCCAGCACCTTACAGACCGGCAACGAGCAGTACTTC. Protein sequence: CASTLQTGNEQYF.

The sample holds a few counts of this clone. The rearrangement links TRBV11-2 to TRBJ2-5; 7 bases line up with TRBD1. The J call may be wrong; the DNA end is better matched by TRBJ2-7. The CDR3 contains 16 residues. CDR1 SGHAT and CDR2 FQNNGV come from the germline V gene. CDR3 coding DNA: TGTGCCAGCAGACAGATCCGGGACAGCAAAACCTACGAGCAGTACTTC. Its protein product is CASRQIRDSKTYEQYF.

This chain links TRBV27 with TRBJ2-7, with 10 bases aligning to TRBD2. The V and J ends lost 6 bases and 2 bases, in that order; junction bases with no gene match: 7. Germline loops: CDR1 MNHEY, CDR2 SMNVEV (reference sequence). CDR3 size: 15 residues. Written as DNA, the CDR3 is TGTGCCAGCAGCGCAAGAGCGGGAGGGCCCTACGAGCAGTACTTC. Translating it yields CASSARAGGPYEQYF.

The J gene is TRBJ2-5, the V gene TRBV6-6, with D perhaps TRBD2 (5 bases). The J call may not be correct, given that the DNA end is closer to TRBJ2-7. The V gene's germline CDR1 is MNHNY and CDR2 SVGAGI (reference sequence). This CDR3 contains 14 residues. This CDR3 reads CASTNGASTYEQYF. The CDR3 DNA is TGTGCCAGCACCAACGGTGCTAGCACCTACGAGCAGTACTTC.

The genes are TRBV18 and TRBJ2-7, with D possibly matching TRBD2 (5 bases). The CDR3 runs to 14 residues. V was trimmed by 2 bases and J by 5 bases, leaving 13 bases between them. CDR1 and CDR2 from the germline V gene are KGHSH and LQKENI. This chain's CDR3 is CASSPRTRGDEQYF. The CDR3 DNA sequence: TGTGCCAGCTCACCAAGGACTCGTGGGGACGAGCAGTACTTC. Combining the CDR3 with reference TRBV18 and TRBJ2-7 gives the whole variable domain NAGVMQNPRHLVRRRGQEARLRCSPMKGHSHVYWYRQLPEEGLKFMVYLQKENIIDESGMPKERFSAEFPKEGPSILRIQQVVRGDSAAYFCASSPRTRGDEQYFGPGTRLTVT.

This clone was seen a single time. This chain joins TRBV29-1 and TRBJ1-1; 7 bases align to TRBD1. The CDR3 consists of 14 residues. V lost 7 bases to trimming and J lost 6 bases; unmatched junction nucleotides: 14. The germline V gene has CDR1 SQVTM and CDR2 ANQGSEA. This chain's CDR3 is CSAQGGQGTAEAFF. In nucleotides, the CDR3 is TGCAGCGCCCAAGGGGGCCAGGGAACGGCTGAAGCTTTCTTT.

This clone was counted once. The CDR3 protein is CASSLDAQGEQFF. The CDR3 bases are TGTGCCAGCAGCTTAGACGCTCAGGGTGAGCAGTTCTTC. The J gene is TRBJ2-1, the V gene TRBV7-6; TRBD1 is a possible D gene (5 bases). The CDR3 contains 13 residues. Deletions cut 1 base from V and 9 bases from J, with 10 bases between. CDR1 and CDR2 (germline): SGHVS, FNYEAQ.

This sequence joins TRBV27 and TRBJ2-5, with D unresolved. The germline V gene encodes CDR1 MNHEY and CDR2 SMNVEV (reference sequence). The V and J ends lost 0 bases and 0 bases respectively, with 5 bases between them. There are 14 residues in the CDR3. CDR3 DNA: TGTGCCAGCAGTTTATCCCGGTACCAAGAGACCCAGTACTTC. Protein product: CASSLSRYQETQYF.

This clone was observed a handful of times. The chain links TRBV19 to TRBJ1-2; D uncertain. The CDR3 runs 12 residues. CDR1 is LNHDA, CDR2 SQIVND, per germline (reference sequence). Trimming took 4 bases from V and 3 from J, leaving 6 bases between them. The CDR3 reads CASSSGDYGYTF. The CDR3 nucleotides read TGTGCCAGTAGTAGCGGGGACTATGGCTACACCTTC.

The V call is TRBV14, the J call TRBJ2-5; TRBD1 is a possible D gene (5 bases). V dropped 4 bases and J dropped 5 bases, with 20 bases sitting between them. CDR1 SGHDN and CDR2 FVKESK come from the germline V gene. The CDR3 extends over 16 amino acids. This CDR3 is CASSPRGRALTETQYF. CDR3 nucleotide sequence: TGTGCCAGCAGCCCAAGGGGAAGGGCTTTGACGGAGACCCAGTACTTC. Full variable domain (remainder filled in from reference TRBV14 and TRBJ2-5): EAGVTQFPSHSVIEKGQTVTLRCDPISGHDNLYWYRRVMGKEIKFLLHFVKESKQDESGMPNNRFLAERTGGTYSTLKVQPAELEDSGVYFCASSPRGRALTETQYFGPGTRLLVL.

This clone was counted a single time. This chain uses TRBV7-2 with TRBJ2-7, with 9 bases matching TRBD2. Germline V gives CDR1 SGHTA, CDR2 FQGNSA. With 6 bases clipped from V and 1 base from J, the junction kept 7 bases outside the gene matches. The CDR3 has 15 amino acids. CDR3 sequence reads: CASSTSGRKSYEQYF. The CDR3 DNA reads as TGTGCCAGCAGTACCAGCGGGAGGAAATCCTACGAGCAGTACTTC.

This chain joins TRBV9 and TRBJ2-5; a weak D match, TRBD2 (6 bases). Trimming shortened V by 3 bases and J by 5 bases, and 17 bases separated the two germline ends. CDR3 length: 15 amino acids. Germline values: CDR1 SGDLS, CDR2 YYNGEE. CDR3 sequence reads: CASSAIGGYGETQYF. CDR3 DNA: TGTGCCAGCAGCGCAATCGGGGGATACGGGGAGACCCAGTACTTC.

Only a few counts were recorded for this clone. The chain links TRBV5-1 to TRBJ2-5, with 9 bases fitting TRBD2. CDR1 and CDR2 (germline): SGHRS, YFSETQ. V lost 1 base, J lost 2 bases, and 9 bases stayed unmatched. This CDR3 region has 17 residues. The CDR3 region is CASSLMSGGRGQETQYF. CDR3 bases: TGCGCCAGCAGCTTGATGAGCGGGGGGCGAGGGCAAGAGACCCAGTACTTC.

CDR3 in DNA: TGTGCCAGCAGCTCGCGGGGGGCAGGGCAGCCCCAGCATTTT. Encoded protein: CASSSRGAGQPQHF. The chain employs TRBV7-2 and TRBJ1-5; possibly TRBD1 for D (6 bases). CDR3 size: 14 residues. Trimming took off 4 bases at V and 7 bases at J, with 14 bases between the two ends. The germline CDR1 and CDR2 sequences are SGHTA and FQGNSA.

The rearrangement links TRBV10-3 to TRBJ1-5; 8 nucleotides align to TRBD1. The CDR3 is 16 amino acids. Germline CDR1 is ENHRY and CDR2 is SYGVKD. V dropped 0 bases and J dropped 4; count of bases not matched to a gene: 5. The CDR3 coding sequence is TGTGCCATCAGTGAGTCGACGACAGGGGCAAATCAGCCCCAGCATTTT. Its translation is CAISESTTGANQPQHF.